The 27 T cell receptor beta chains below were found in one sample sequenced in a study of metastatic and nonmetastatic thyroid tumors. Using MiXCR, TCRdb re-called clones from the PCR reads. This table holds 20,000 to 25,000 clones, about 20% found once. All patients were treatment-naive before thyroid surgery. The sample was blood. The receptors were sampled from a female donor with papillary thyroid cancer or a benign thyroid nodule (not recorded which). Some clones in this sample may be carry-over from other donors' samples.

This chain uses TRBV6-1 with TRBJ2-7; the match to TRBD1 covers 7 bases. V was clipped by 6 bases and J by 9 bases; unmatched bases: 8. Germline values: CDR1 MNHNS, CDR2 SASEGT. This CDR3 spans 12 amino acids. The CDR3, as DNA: TGTGCCAGCAGCCCAGACAGGGCCGGGCAGTACTTC. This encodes CASSPDRAGQYF.

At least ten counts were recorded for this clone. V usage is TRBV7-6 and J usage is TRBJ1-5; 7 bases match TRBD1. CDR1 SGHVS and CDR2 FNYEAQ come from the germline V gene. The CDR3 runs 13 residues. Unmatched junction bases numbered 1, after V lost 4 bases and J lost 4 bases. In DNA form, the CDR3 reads TGTGCCAGCAGCTCGGACAGGAATCAGCCCCAGCATTTT. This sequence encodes CASSSDRNQPQHF.

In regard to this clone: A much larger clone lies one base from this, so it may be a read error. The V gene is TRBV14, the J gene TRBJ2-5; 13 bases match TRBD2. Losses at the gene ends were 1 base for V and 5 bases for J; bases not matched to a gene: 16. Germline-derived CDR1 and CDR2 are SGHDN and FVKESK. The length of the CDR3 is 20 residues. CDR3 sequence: CASSQGLLLAGGLSLETQYF. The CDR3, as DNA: TGTGCCAGCAGCCAAGGTCTCTTACTAGCGGGGGGGCTGAGCTTGGAGACCCAGTACTTC.

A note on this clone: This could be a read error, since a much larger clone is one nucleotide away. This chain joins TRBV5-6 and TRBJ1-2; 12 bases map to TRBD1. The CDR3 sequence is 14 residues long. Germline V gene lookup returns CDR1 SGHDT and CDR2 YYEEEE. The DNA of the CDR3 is TGTGCCAGCAGCTGGGACAGGGGGCCGTATGGCTACGCCTTC. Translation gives CASSWDRGPYGYAF.

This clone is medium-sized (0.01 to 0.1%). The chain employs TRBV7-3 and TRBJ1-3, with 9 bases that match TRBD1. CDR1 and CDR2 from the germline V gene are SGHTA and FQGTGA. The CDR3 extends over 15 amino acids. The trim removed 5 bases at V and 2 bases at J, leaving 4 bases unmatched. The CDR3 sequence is CASSIGTGTGNTIYF. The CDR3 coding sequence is TGTGCCAGCAGCATTGGGACAGGGACTGGAAACACCATATATTTT.

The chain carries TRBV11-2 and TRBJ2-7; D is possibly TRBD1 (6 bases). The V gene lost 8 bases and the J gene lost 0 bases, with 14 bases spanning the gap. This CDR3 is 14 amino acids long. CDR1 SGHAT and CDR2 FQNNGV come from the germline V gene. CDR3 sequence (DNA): TGTGCCAGCTCAGAGGACAGAAACTCCTACGAGCAGTACTTC. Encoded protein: CASSEDRNSYEQYF. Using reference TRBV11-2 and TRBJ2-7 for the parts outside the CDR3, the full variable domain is EAGVAQSPRYKIIEKRQSVAFWCNPISGHATLYWYQQILGQGPKLLIQFQNNGVVDDSQLPKDRFSAERLKGVDSTLKIQPAKLEDSAVYLCASSEDRNSYEQYFGPGTRLTVT.

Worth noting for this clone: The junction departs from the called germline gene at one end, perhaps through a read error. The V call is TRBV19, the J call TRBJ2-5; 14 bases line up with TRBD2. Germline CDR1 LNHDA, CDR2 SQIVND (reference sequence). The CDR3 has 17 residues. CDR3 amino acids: CARSTGLAGAARETQYF. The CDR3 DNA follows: TGTGCCCGTAGTACGGGACTAGCGGGGGCCGCCAGGGAGACCCAGTACTTC.

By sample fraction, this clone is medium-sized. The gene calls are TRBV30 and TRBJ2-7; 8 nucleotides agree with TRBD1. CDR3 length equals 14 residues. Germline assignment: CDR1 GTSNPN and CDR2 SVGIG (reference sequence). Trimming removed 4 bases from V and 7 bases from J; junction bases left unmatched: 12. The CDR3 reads CAWKFTRGREEQYF. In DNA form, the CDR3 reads TGTGCCTGGAAATTCACCAGGGGGCGAGAAGAGCAGTACTTC.

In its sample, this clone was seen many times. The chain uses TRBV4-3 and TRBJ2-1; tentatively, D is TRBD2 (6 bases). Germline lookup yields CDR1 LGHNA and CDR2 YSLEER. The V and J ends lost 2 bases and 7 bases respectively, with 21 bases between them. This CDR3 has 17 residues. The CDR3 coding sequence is TGCGCCAGCAGCCAACGACCGGGCGGGGAGGACGCAAATGAGCAGTTCTTC. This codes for CASSQRPGGEDANEQFF.

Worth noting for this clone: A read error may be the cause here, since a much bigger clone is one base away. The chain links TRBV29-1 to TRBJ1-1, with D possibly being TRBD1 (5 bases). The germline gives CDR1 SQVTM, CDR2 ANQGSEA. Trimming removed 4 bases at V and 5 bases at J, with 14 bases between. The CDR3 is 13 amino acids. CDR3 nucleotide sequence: TGCAGCGTTGCAAACACAGGAGGGACTGAAGCTTTCTTT. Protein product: CSVANTGGTEAFF.

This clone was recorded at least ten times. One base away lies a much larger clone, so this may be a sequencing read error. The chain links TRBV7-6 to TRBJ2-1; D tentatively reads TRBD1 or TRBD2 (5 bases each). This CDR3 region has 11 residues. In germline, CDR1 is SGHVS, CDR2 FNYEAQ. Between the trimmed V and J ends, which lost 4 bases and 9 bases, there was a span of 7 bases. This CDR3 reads CASSSGTEQFF. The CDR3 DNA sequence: TGTGCCAGCAGCTCAGGGACTGAGCAGTTCTTC.

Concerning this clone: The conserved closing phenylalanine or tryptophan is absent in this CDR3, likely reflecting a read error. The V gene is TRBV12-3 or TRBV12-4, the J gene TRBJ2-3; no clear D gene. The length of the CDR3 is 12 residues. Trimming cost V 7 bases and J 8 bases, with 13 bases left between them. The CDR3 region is CASTRGIGTQYL. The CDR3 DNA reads TGTGCCAGCACCCGCGGAATCGGTACGCAGTATCTT.

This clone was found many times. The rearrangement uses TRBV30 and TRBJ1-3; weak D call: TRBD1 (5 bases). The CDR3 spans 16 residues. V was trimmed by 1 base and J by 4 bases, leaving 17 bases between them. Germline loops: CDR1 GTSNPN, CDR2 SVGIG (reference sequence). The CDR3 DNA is TGTGCCTGGAGTGCCTCCGGGACCCTAGGAGGAAACACCATATATTTT. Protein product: CAWSASGTLGGNTIYF.

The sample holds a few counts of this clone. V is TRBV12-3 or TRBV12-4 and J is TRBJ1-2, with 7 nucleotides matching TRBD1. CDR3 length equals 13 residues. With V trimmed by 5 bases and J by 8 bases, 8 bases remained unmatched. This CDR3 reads CASSPRQGGGYTF. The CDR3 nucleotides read TGTGCCAGCAGTCCACGACAGGGCGGCGGCTACACCTTC.

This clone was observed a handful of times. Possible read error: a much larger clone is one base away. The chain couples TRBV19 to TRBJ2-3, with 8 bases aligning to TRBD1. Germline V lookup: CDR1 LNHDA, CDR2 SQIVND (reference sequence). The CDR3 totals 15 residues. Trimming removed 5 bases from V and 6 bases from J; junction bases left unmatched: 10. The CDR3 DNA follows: TGTGCCAGTAGTGTTCAGACAGGGGACGGTGATACGCAGTATTTT. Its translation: CASSVQTGDGDTQYF. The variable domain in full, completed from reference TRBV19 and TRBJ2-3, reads DGGITQSPKYLFRKEGQNVTLSCEQNLNHDAMYWYRQDPGQGLRLIYYSQIVNDFQKGDIAEGYSVSREKKESFPLTVTSAQKNPTAFYLCASSVQTGDGDTQYFGPGTRLTVL.

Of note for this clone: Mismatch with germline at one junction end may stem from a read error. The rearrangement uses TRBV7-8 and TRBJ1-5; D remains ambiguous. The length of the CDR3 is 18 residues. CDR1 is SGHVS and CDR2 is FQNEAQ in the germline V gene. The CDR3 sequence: CASSQNRAGIGNSQPKHF. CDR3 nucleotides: TGTGCCAGCAGCCAAAATCGGGCGGGTATTGGGAACAGTCAGCCCAAGCATTTT.

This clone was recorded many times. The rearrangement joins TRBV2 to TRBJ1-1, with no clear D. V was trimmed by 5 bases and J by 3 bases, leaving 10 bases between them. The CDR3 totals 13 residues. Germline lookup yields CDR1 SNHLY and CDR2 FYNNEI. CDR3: CASSRGQDTEAFF. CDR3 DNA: TGTGCCAGCAGTCGGGGTCAGGACACTGAAGCTTTCTTT.

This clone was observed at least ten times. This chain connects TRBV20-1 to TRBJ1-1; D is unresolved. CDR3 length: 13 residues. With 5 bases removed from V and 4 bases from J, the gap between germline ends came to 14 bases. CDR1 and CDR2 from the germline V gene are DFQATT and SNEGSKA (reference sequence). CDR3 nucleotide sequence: TGCAGTGCTCAAAGTAAGGTGGGCACTGAAGCTTTCTTT. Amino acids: CSAQSKVGTEAFF.

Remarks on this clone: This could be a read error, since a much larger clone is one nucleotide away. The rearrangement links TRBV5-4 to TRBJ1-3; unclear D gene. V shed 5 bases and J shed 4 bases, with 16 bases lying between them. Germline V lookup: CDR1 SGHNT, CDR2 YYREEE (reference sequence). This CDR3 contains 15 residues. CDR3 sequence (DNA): TGTGCCAGCAGGCCGGGCCCCTCTGACGGAAACACCATATATTTT. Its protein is CASRPGPSDGNTIYF.

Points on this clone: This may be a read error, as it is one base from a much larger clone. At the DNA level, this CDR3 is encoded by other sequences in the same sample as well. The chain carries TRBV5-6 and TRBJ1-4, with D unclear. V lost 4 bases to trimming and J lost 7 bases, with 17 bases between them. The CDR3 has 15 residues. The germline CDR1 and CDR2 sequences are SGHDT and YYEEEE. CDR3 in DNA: TGTGCCAGCAGCACCCGGGCCGCCACTGGTGAAAAACTGTTTTTT. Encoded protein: CASSTRAATGEKLFF.

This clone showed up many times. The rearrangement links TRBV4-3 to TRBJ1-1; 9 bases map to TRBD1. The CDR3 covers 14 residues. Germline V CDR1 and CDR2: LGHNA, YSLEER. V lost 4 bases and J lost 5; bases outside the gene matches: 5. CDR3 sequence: CASSLRDRETEAFF. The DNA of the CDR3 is TGCGCCAGCAGCCTTCGGGACAGGGAGACTGAAGCTTTCTTT.

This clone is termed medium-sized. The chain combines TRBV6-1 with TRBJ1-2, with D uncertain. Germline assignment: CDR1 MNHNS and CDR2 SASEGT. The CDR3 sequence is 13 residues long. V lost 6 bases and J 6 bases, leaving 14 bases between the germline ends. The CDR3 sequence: CASSQHIRDGYTF. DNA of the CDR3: TGTGCCAGCAGCCAGCATATACGGGATGGCTACACCTTC.

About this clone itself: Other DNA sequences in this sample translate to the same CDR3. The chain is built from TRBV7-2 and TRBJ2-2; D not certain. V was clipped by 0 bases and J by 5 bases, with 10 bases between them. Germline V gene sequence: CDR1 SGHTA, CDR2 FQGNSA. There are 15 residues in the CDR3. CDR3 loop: CASSLAVTNTGELFF. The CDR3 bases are TGTGCCAGCAGCTTAGCAGTTACTAATACCGGGGAGCTGTTTTTT.

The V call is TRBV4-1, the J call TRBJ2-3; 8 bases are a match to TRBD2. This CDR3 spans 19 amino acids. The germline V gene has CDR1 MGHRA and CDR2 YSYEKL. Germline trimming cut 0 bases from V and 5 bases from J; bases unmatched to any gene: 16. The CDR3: CASSQEVVGAGVRGDTQYF. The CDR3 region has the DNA TGCGCCAGCAGCCAAGAAGTTGTTGGAGCGGGAGTCAGGGGAGATACGCAGTATTTT.

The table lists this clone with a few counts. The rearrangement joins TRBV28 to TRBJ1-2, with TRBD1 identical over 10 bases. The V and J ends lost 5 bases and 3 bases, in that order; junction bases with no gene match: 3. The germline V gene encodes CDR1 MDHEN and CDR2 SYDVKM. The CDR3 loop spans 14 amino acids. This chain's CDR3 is CASSPGQGYYGYTF. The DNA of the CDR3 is TGTGCCAGCAGTCCGGGACAGGGGTACTATGGCTACACCTTC.

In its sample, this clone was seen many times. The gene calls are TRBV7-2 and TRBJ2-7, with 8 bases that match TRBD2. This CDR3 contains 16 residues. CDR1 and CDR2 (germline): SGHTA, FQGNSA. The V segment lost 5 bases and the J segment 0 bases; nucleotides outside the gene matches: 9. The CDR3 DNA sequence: TGTGCCAGCAGCACTCCTAGCGGGTATAACTCCTACGAGCAGTACTTC. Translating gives CASSTPSGYNSYEQYF. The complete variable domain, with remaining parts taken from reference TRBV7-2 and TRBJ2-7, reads GAGVSQSPSNKVTEKGKDVELRCDPISGHTALYWYRQSLGQGLEFLIYFQGNSAPDKSGLPSDRFSAERTGGSVSTLTIQRTQQEDSAVYLCASSTPSGYNSYEQYFGPGTRLTVT.

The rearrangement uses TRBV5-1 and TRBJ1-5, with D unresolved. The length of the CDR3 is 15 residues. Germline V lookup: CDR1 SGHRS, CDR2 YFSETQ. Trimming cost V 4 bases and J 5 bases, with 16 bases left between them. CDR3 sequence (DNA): TGCGCCAGCAGCCCGCGTGCAGGATCGGATCAGCCCCAGCATTTT. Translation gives CASSPRAGSDQPQHF.